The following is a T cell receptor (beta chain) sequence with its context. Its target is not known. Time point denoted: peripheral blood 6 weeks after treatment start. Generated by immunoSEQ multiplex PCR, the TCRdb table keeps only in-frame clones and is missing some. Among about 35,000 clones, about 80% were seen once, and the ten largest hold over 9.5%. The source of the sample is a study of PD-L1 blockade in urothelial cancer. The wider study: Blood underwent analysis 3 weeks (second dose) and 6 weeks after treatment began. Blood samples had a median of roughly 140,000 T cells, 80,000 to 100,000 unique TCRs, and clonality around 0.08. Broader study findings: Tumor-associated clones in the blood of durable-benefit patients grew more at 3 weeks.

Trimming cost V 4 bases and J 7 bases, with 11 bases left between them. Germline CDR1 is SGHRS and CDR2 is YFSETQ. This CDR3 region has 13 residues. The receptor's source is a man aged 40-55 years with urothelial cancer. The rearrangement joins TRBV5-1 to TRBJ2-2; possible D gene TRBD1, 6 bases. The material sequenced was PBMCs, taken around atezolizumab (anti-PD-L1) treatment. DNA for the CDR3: TGCGCCAGCAGCCCCTGGACAGACGGGGAGCTGTTTTTT. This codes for CASSPWTDGELFF. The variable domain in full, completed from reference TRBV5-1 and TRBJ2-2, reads KAGVTQTPRYLIKTRGQQVTLSCSPISGHRSVSWYQQTPGQGLQFLFEYFSETQRNKGNFPGRFSGRQFSNSRSEMNVSTLELGDSALYLCASSPWTDGELFFGEGSRLTVL.